This TCR beta chain was sequenced for a study of blood T cell repertoires in COVID-19 (dated by TCRdb to 2020 to 2021). Notes on the research overall: Collaborator samples came from the United States, Italy and Spain and covered acute and convalescent phases of COVID-19. The samples were drawn from two sources: the first 160 participants of the ongoing ImmuneRACE study, and fewer than 1,500 subjects contributed by 6 global collaborators. The prospective study material was composed of cDNA or gDNA derived from T cells, B-cell-depleted T cells, or PBMCs. A freely available public database, intended as a resource for researchers studying the immune response to SARS-CoV-2, is where the repertoires were released. Where available, HLA class I and class II types were obtained from metadata supplied by the sample provider rather than from assay-based typing. Nearly every sample came with metadata listing a de-identified subject ID, COVID-19 status, age in years and sex. Deeply sampled blood TCRbeta repertoires from subjects exposed to, actively infected with, or recovered from COVID-19 were included in the dataset.

What the study reported, not specific to this receptor: The amount of clinical and demographic metadata varied by source and participant and was provided uncurated.

Collaborating institutions collected whole blood in K2EDTA tubes following their own protocols. Collaborator samples were shipped for TCRbeta analysis as frozen whole blood, isolated PBMCs, or DNA extracted from either sample type. Concerning this clone itself: Its recognized antigen is unknown. No qualities accompany the bases; no much larger clone lies one base away.

V is shortened by 6 bases, J by 1 base, and the region joining them spans 10 bases. The CDR3 has 13 amino acids, counting the end cysteine and phenylalanine. Kept here is only the CDR3 DNA, which spans 39 bases and is read in frame from base 1. From the germline V gene, CDR1 is KGHSH and CDR2 is LQKENI. The immunoSEQ Assay, a bias-controlled multiplex PCR, was used to amplify TCRbeta CDR3 regions from genomic DNA. Under the source paper's analysis protocol: Within the assay, amplification of reference gene primers was used to estimate how many nucleated cells each sample contained. To quantify the absolute abundance of each unique TCRbeta CDR3 rearrangement, sequence reads were collapsed and filtered. For each sample, productive Simpson clonality was calculated by taking the square root of Simpson's diversity index across productive rearrangements. TCRdb took over this immuneACCESS table, retaining in-frame rearrangements with V and J assigned. Such tables are incomplete; in checked studies, under half of the missing clones stem from an unresolved V gene, and the remainder is unexplained. The DNA gave D and trimming, while V, J and clone size come from that table. This sample lists roughly 320,000 clones; 85% were detected once. The ten most abundant clones make up 7.2% of the sample.

The rearrangement combines TRBV18 with TRBJ2-7; the D gene assignment is ambiguous. The sequence derives from a human donor in a cohort sampled during active COVID-19. Sequencing used peripheral blood. The DNA sequence is given as TGTGCCAGCTCTCTTTATCGGTCCTACGAGCAGTACTTC. Protein translation: CASSLYRSYEQYF.